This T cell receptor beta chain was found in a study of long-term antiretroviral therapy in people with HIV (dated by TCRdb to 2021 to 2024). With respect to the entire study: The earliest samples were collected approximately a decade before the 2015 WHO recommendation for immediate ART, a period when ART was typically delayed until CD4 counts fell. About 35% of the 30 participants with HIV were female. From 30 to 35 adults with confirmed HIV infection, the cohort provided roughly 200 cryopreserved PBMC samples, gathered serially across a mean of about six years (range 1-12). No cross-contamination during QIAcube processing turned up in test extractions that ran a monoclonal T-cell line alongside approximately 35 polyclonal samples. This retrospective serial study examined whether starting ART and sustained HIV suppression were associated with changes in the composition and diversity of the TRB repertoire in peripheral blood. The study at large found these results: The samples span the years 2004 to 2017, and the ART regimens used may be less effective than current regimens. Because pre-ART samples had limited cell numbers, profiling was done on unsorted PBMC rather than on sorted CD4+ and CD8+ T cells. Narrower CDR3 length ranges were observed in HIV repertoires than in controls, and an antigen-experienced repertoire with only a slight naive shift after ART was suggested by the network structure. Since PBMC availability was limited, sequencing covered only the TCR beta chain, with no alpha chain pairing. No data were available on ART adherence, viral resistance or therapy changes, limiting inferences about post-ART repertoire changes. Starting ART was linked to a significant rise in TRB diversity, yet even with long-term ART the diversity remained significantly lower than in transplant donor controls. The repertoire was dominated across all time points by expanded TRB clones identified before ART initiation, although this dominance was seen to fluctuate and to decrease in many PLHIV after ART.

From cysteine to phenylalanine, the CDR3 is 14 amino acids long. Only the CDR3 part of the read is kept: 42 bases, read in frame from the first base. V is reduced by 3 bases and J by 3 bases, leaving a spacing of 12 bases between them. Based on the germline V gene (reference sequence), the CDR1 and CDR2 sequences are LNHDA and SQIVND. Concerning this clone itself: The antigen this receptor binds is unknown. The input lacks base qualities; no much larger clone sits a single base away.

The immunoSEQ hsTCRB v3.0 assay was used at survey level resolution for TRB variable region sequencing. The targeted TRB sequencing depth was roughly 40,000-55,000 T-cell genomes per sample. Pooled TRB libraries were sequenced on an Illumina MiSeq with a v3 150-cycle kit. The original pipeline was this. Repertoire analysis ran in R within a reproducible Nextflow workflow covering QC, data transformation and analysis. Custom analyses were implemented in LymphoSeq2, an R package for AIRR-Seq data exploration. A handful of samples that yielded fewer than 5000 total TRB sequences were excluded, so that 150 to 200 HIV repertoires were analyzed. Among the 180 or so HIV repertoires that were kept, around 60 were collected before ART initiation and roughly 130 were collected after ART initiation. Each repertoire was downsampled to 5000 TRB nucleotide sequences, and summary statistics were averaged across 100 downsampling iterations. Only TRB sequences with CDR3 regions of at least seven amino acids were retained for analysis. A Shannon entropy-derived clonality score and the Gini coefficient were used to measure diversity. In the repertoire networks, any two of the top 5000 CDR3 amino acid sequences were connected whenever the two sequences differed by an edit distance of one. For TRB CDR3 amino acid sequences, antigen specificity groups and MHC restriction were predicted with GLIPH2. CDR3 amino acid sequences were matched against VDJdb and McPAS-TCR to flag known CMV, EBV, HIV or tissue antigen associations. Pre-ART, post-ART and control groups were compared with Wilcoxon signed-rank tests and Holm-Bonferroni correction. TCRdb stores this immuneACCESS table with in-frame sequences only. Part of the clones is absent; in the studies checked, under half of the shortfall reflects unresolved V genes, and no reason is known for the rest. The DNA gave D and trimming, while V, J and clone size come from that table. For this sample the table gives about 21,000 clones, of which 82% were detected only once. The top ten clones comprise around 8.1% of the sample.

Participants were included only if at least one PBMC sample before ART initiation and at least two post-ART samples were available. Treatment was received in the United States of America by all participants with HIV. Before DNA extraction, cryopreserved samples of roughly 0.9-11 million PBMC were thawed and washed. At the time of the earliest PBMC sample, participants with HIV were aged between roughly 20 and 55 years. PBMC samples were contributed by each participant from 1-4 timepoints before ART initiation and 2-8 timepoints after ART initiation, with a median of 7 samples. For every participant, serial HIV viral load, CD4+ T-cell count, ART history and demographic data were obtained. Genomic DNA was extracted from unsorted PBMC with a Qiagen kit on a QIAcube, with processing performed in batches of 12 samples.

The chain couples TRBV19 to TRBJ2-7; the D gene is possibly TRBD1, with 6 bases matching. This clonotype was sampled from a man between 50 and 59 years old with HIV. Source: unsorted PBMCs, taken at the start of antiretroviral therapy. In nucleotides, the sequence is TGTGCCAGTAGTATCGGACAGCCCAGCTACGAGCAGTACTTC. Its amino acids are CASSIGQPSYEQYF.